The 19 T cell receptor beta chains below come from one sample, sequenced in a study of blood T cell repertoires in COVID-19. TCRdb keeps only in-frame clones here, not all; method: immunoSEQ multiplex PCR. The table includes 390,000 or so clones, 85% to 90% detected once. The material sequenced was PBMCs or T cells enriched from blood (not recorded which). These receptors originate from a man younger than 30 who had recovered from COVID-19.

The chain carries TRBV6-5 and TRBJ1-6; 7 nucleotides agree with TRBD1. This CDR3 has 15 residues. V dropped 7 bases and J dropped 6; count of bases not matched to a gene: 9. Germline V gene data show CDR1 as MNHEY and CDR2 as SVGAGI. The CDR3 reads CASNPLGTANSPLHF. As DNA, the CDR3 is TGTGCCAGCAATCCCCTCGGGACAGCTAATTCACCCCTCCACTTT.

The rearrangement joins TRBV29-1 to TRBJ2-1; TRBD1 might be the D (5 bases). V was trimmed by 3 bases and J by 7 bases, leaving 16 bases between them. Germline values: CDR1 SQVTM, CDR2 ANQGSEA. This CDR3 is 14 amino acids long. The CDR3, as DNA: TGCAGCGTTGACGTAGGGGCGAGTAAGAATGAGCAGTTCTTC. Its protein is CSVDVGASKNEQFF.

V and J are TRBV28 and TRBJ2-7; 9 bases agree with TRBD1. The J segment lost 6 bases and the V segment lost 3 bases, leaving 6 bases of the junction unmatched. The V gene's germline CDR1 is MDHEN and CDR2 SYDVKM. This CDR3 is 14 amino acids long. CDR3 sequence (DNA): TGTGCCAGCAGTTTGACAGGGGGGTTAGGCGAGCAGTACTTC. Protein: CASSLTGGLGEQYF. Variable domain in full (rest from reference TRBV28 and TRBJ2-7): DVKVTQSSRYLVKRTGEKVFLECVQDMDHENMFWYRQDPGLGLRLIYFSYDVKMKEKGDIPEGYSVSREKKERFSLILESASTNQTSMYLCASSLTGGLGEQYFGPGTRLTVT.

This chain links TRBV4-1 with TRBJ1-5, with TRBD1 matching over 10 bases. The CDR3 has 16 amino acids. J lost 4 bases, V lost 0 bases, and 3 bases had no gene match. Germline V gene lookup returns CDR1 MGHRA and CDR2 YSYEKL. The chain's CDR3 is CASSQEWGQGNQPQHF. Written as DNA, the CDR3 is TGCGCCAGCAGCCAAGAGTGGGGACAGGGGAATCAGCCCCAGCATTTT.

The V gene is TRBV6-5, the J gene TRBJ1-2; 9 bases align to TRBD1. The V gene's germline CDR1 is MNHEY and CDR2 SVGAGI. The CDR3 totals 12 residues. The V and J ends lost 5 bases and 7 bases, in that order; junction bases with no gene match: 2. CDR3 DNA: TGTGCCAGCAGTAGACAGGGGGGTGGCTACACCTTC. This encodes CASSRQGGGYTF.

The rearrangement links TRBV24-1 to TRBJ1-3; D gene unclear. The CDR3 sequence is 17 residues long. Between the trimmed V and J ends, which lost 8 bases and 0 bases, there was a span of 19 bases. CDR1 and CDR2 from the germline V gene are KGHDR and SFDVKD. CDR3 amino acids: CATKSEGRPFSGNTIYF. The CDR3 DNA follows: TGTGCCACCAAATCCGAAGGCAGGCCATTCTCTGGAAACACCATATATTTT.

This chain uses TRBV9 with TRBJ2-1, with TRBD1 matching 9 bases. CDR3 size: 15 residues. Germline CDR1 SGDLS, CDR2 YYNGEE. With V trimmed by 3 bases and J by 7 bases, 8 bases remained unmatched. CDR3 in amino acids: CASSARQGVENEQFF. The DNA for the CDR3 is TGTGCCAGCAGCGCCCGACAGGGGGTTGAGAATGAGCAGTTCTTC.

The rearrangement links TRBV11-2 to TRBJ2-2, with D perhaps matching TRBD1 (6 bases). The CDR3 is 14 amino acids. The V and J ends lost 5 bases and 2 bases respectively, with 9 bases between them. CDR1 SGHAT and CDR2 FQNNGV come from the germline V gene. The CDR3, as DNA: TGTGCCAGCAGCCCAGGGGAAAACACCGGGGAGCTGTTTTTT. It translates to CASSPGENTGELFF. Supplemented by reference TRBV11-2 and TRBJ2-2, the full variable domain reads EAGVAQSPRYKIIEKRQSVAFWCNPISGHATLYWYQQILGQGPKLLIQFQNNGVVDDSQLPKDRFSAERLKGVDSTLKIQPAKLEDSAVYLCASSPGENTGELFFGEGSRLTVL.

The genes are TRBV7-9 and TRBJ1-2, with D uncertain. The germline V gene has CDR1 SEHNR and CDR2 FQNEAQ (reference sequence). This CDR3 has 15 amino acids. The germline V and J ends were trimmed by 0 bases and 7 bases, with 15 bases remaining between them. CDR3 in DNA: TGTGCCAGCAGCTTAGCTATGGGAGTCGACGGTGGCTACACCTTC. It yields the protein CASSLAMGVDGGYTF.

The gene calls are TRBV5-1 and TRBJ1-1, with 8 bases that match TRBD1. The CDR3 is 12 amino acids. Germline lookup yields CDR1 SGHRS and CDR2 YFSETQ. V shed 0 bases and J 10 bases; nucleotides not matched to a gene: 2. CDR3 nucleotides: TGCGCCAGCAGCTTGGGGACAGGGCTAGCTTTCTTT. This translates into CASSLGTGLAFF.

This clone was recorded only once. This chain links TRBV27 with TRBJ1-2; tentative D call: TRBD1 (6 bases). The CDR3 runs 15 residues. Trimming left V 3 bases short and J 4 bases short, with 15 bases between. CDR1 MNHEY and CDR2 SMNVEV come from the germline V gene (reference sequence). CDR3 DNA sequence: TGTGCCAGCAGTTTCGTCGACAGGTTTAGCTATGGCTACACCTTC. Its protein product is CASSFVDRFSYGYTF.

J is TRBJ2-1 and V is TRBV4-3; 10 bases align to TRBD2. CDR1 and CDR2 from the germline V gene are LGHNA and YSLEER. This CDR3 is built from 15 residues. Trimming cost V 3 bases and J 7 bases; bases outside gene matches: 6. CDR3 residues: CASSQDPSGRNEQFF. CDR3 nucleotide sequence: TGCGCCAGCAGCCAGGACCCTAGCGGGAGAAATGAGCAGTTCTTC.

The chain joins TRBV5-8 to TRBJ1-1; D not resolved. Germline CDR1 SGHTS, CDR2 YDEGEE. With 4 bases removed from V and 10 bases from J, the gap between germline ends came to 20 bases. The CDR3 is made up of 14 amino acids. CDR3 residues: CASSHTPGGETAFF. The CDR3 nucleotides read TGTGCCAGCAGCCATACCCCAGGTGGGGAGACAGCTTTCTTT.

The chain joins TRBV27 to TRBJ1-6; maybe TRBD1 (6 bases). The germline V gene has CDR1 MNHEY and CDR2 SMNVEV (reference sequence). Trimming removed 4 bases at V and 7 bases at J, with 14 bases between. CDR3 size: 15 residues. The chain's CDR3 is CASSSTRTANSPLHF. The CDR3 DNA follows: TGTGCCAGCAGTTCAACCAGGACAGCCAATTCACCCCTCCACTTT.

The J gene is TRBJ2-7, the V gene TRBV6-1, with TRBD1 as a possible D gene (6 bases). The V end lost 2 bases, the J end lost 6 bases, and 17 bases lay between the germline ends. The CDR3 length is 15 residues. Germline CDR1 MNHNS, CDR2 SASEGT. CDR3 protein: CASSELGRGILEQYF. CDR3 nucleotides: TGTGCCAGCAGTGAACTCGGCAGGGGAATCCTCGAGCAGTACTTC.

Notes on this clone: The sample has other DNA sequences that encode this CDR3 too. V and J are TRBV5-4 and TRBJ1-6; 8 bases agree with TRBD1. This CDR3 comprises 14 residues. The germline V gene has CDR1 SGHNT and CDR2 YYREEE (reference sequence). With 4 bases clipped from V and 6 bases from J, the junction kept 3 bases outside the gene matches. The CDR3 DNA reads as TGTGCCAGCAGCATCGACAGGGGTAATTCACCCCTCCACTTT. Its protein product is CASSIDRGNSPLHF. Complete variable domain (other parts from reference TRBV5-4 and TRBJ1-6): ETGVTQSPTHLIKTRGQQVTLRCSSQSGHNTVSWYQQALGQGPQFIFQYYREEENGRGNFPPRFSGLQFPNYSSELNVNALELDDSALYLCASSIDRGNSPLHFGNGTRLTVT.

The chain recombines TRBV21-1 with TRBJ2-3; the table's D call, TRBD2, has no DNA check behind it. TRBV21-1 is noted as a pseudogene. The CDR3 has 14 amino acids. CDR3 bases: TGTGCCAGCAGCAAGGTTGGGACTCCAGATACGCAGTATTTT. As protein: CASSKVGTPDTQYF.

This clone was seen just once. This sequence joins TRBV19 and TRBJ2-7, with a weak D call TRBD2 (5 bases). CDR1 and CDR2 from the germline V gene are LNHDA and SQIVND (reference sequence). This CDR3 comprises 14 residues. V was trimmed by 5 bases and J by 2 bases, leaving 13 bases between them. The CDR3 nucleotides read TGTGCCAGTAGTCCCGGGGATACGGCCTACGAGCAGTACTTC. The encoded protein is CASSPGDTAYEQYF.

The chain has TRBV11-2 and TRBJ2-1; TRBD2 is a possible D gene (6 bases). Deletions cut 3 bases from V and 3 bases from J, with 9 bases between. This CDR3 comprises 14 residues. Germline V CDR1 and CDR2: SGHAT, FQNNGV. In nucleotides, the CDR3 is TGTGCCAGCAGCTTGACTAGAGACTACAATGAGCAGTTCTTC. It translates to CASSLTRDYNEQFF.